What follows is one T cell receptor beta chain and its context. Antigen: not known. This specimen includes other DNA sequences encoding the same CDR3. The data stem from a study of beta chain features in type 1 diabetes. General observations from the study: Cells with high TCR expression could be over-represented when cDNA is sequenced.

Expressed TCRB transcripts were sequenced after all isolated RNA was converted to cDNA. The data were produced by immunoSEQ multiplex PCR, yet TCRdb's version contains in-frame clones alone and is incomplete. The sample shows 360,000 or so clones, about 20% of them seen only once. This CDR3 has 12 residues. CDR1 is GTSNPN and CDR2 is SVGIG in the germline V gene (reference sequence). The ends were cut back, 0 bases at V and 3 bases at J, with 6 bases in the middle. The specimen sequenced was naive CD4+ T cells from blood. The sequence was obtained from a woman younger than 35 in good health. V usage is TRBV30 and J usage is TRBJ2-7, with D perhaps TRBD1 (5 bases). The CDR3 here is CAWSVQVYEQYF. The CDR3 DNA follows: TGTGCCTGGAGTGTACAGGTCTACGAGCAGTACTTC. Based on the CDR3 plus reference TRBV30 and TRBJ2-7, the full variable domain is SQTIHQWPATLVQPVGSPLSLECTVEGTSNPNLYWYRQAAGRGLQLLFYSVGIGQISSEVPQNLSASRPQDRQFILSSKKLLLSDSGFYLCAWSVQVYEQYFGPGTRLTVT.